This TCR beta chain came from a study of T-cell reconstitution after alpha-beta-depleted transplantation in children (dated by TCRdb to the mid-2010s). Concerning the study at large: The study quantitatively tracked T-cell immune reconstitution after TCRalphabeta/CD19-depleted allogeneic hematopoietic cell transplantation in children using TCR repertoire profiling.

This clonotype was recorded a few times. The specificity of this receptor is unknown. There are no base qualities to consult, and no much larger clone falls within one base. The cysteine opens and the phenylalanine closes a CDR3 of 14 amino acids. Only the CDR3 region is kept as DNA, spanning 42 bases read in frame from base 1. In the germline V gene, CDR1 corresponds to SGHRS and CDR2 to YFSETQ. Relative to germline, V is missing 4 bases and J is missing 2 bases, with 3 bases of the junction outside any gene match. The method behind the library was PCR. Sequencing was performed on an Illumina HiSeq 2500. TCR libraries were prepared with molecular barcoding, using unique molecular identifiers to normalize TCRbeta repertoire quantification. The raw public reads went through TCRdb reprocessing: fastp at Q25, MiXCR clone calling, in-frame beta chains kept. Every distinct CDR3 protein forms one entry, paired with its most common genes and DNA. Across this sample there are about half a million distinct CDR3 sequences, with 12% seen only once. Under 7% of the sample is in the top ten clones.

This receptor was identified in a human donor who donated a stem cell graft to a child with combined immunodeficiency. This sample comprised PBMCs from the stem cell graft donor, obtained from the stem cell graft. Recombination linked TRBV5-1 to TRBJ2-5; 9 central nucleotides agree with TRBD2. The CDR3 amino acid sequence is: CASSMSGRQETQYF. The DNA sequence is given as TGCGCCAGCAGCATGAGCGGGAGGCAAGAGACCCAGTACTTC.